A selection of T cell receptor beta chains follows, all from one sample in a study of T-cell reconstitution after alpha-beta-depleted transplantation in children. One entry per CDR3 protein, called by TCRdb with MiXCR from the PCR reads. The repertoire holds approximately 99,000 distinct CDR3 sequences, with approximately 6.4% as singletons. The source was PBMCs, mostly from graft donor cells, collected 360 days after TCRalphabeta/CD19-depleted stem cell transplant. The receptor source for this set is a male patient between 2 and 10 years old who had a stem cell transplant for acute lymphoblastic leukemia, so the T cells may come from the graft donor. CDR3s include the opening cysteine and the closing phenylalanine or tryptophan. A D gene is named only where the DNA matches it firmly. Some rows have no size entry. The others give once, few or many, or a class for an expanded clone.

V	D	size	J	DNA	CDR3
TRBV15	TRBD1	.	TRBJ1-4	TGTGCCACCAGCAGCAGGGGGCGGACTAATGAAAAACTGTTTTTT	CATSSRGRTNEKLFF
TRBV2	.	many	TRBJ2-2	TGTGCCAGCAGAAGAGGACAGTACACCGGGGAGCTGTTTTTT	CASRRGQYTGELFF
TRBV2	.	.	TRBJ1-2	TGTGCCAGCAGACAGGAAGGCTACACCTTC	CASRQEGYTF
TRBV10-3	TRBD1	many	TRBJ1-2	TGTGCCATCAGGAACAGGGGTCATGACTATGGCTACACCTTC	CAIRNRGHDYGYTF
TRBV24-1	.	.	TRBJ1-1	TGTGCCACCAGAACCGAAACTGAAGCTTTCTTT	CATRTETEAFF
TRBV5-4	TRBD1	few	TRBJ1-4	TGTGCCAGCAGCTCGACAGGGAAGGGGGTTGGTGAAAAACTGTTTTTT	CASSSTGKGVGEKLFF
TRBV15	.	many	TRBJ1-6	TGTGCCACCAGCAGAGATCAGAGGGGGAATTCACCCCTCCACTTT	CATSRDQRGNSPLHF
TRBV9	.	many	TRBJ2-1	TGTGCCAGCAGCGTAGTGCGGGTTACTAGCTCCTACAATGAGCAGTTCTTC	CASSVVRVTSSYNEQFF
TRBV11-3	TRBD1	.	TRBJ2-2	TGTGCCAGCAGCCAGGCAGGGGGTTCCCCTTACACCGGGGAGCTGTTTTTT	CASSQAGGSPYTGELFF
TRBV9	.	few	TRBJ2-3	TGTGCCAGCAGCCCCCAAACTCGGCCTTACGATACGCAGTATTTT	CASSPQTRPYDTQYF
TRBV28	.	.	TRBJ1-2	TGTGCCACAGCCGCAGGCAGCTATGGCTACACCTTC	CATAAGSYGYTF
TRBV7-8	TRBD2	many	TRBJ2-1	TGTGCCAGCAGCTTAGGCCCGGGACTAGCGGGATACAATGAGCAGTTCTTC	CASSLGPGLAGYNEQFF
TRBV24-1	.	.	TRBJ2-7	TGTGCCGCCACCGGGCCCACCTTGGAGCAGTACTTC	CAATGPTLEQYF
TRBV27	.	many	TRBJ2-5	TGTGCCAGCAGTTTTGGACACGCGAAGTACTTC	CASSFGHAKYF
TRBV9	TRBD2	many	TRBJ2-3	TGTGCCAGCAGCCCTAGCGGAGCGGTCGGCACAGATACGCAGTATTTT	CASSPSGAVGTDTQYF
TRBV6-2/TRBV6-3	.	.	TRBJ2-7	TGTGCCAGCAGTCGACTAGAAGTAAGCTCCTACGAGCAGTACTTC	CASSRLEVSSYEQYF
TRBV24-1	.	many	TRBJ2-1	TGTGCCACCAGTGATTTGACTAGTGGTGAGCAGTTCTTC	CATSDLTSGEQFF
TRBV7-9	.	many	TRBJ2-7	TGTGCCAGCAGCTTTAGGAGCGGCGAGCAGTACTTC	CASSFRSGEQYF
TRBV7-8	.	.	TRBJ2-1	TGTGCCAGCAGTCTCTGGAGCTCCTACAATGAGCAGTTCTTC	CASSLWSSYNEQFF
TRBV5-5	.	many	TRBJ1-6	TGTGCCAGCAGCCCCGGACAGCAAAATTCACCCCTCCACTTT	CASSPGQQNSPLHF
TRBV18	.	many	TRBJ1-2	TGTGCCAGCTCACTTATCCCTCAGGGAGAGTATGGCTACACCTTC	CASSLIPQGEYGYTF
TRBV27	TRBD1	many	TRBJ2-5	TGTGCCAGCAGTTTATTGAGACAGGGGCTCCAAGAGACCCAGTACTTC	CASSLLRQGLQETQYF
TRBV28	.	many	TRBJ2-7	TGTGCCAGCAGCCGGGACTTTGTCTACGAGCAGTACTTC	CASSRDFVYEQYF
TRBV5-6	.	many	TRBJ2-3	TGTGCCAGCAGGACGGGCGTAAGCACAGATACGCAGTATTTT	CASRTGVSTDTQYF
TRBV7-9	.	few	TRBJ2-1	TGTGCCAGCAGCCCTAGGTCCCGGACTCGAACCTACAATGAGCAGTTCTTC	CASSPRSRTRTYNEQFF
TRBV24-1	.	few	TRBJ2-1	TGTGCCACCAGTGATTGGGACCCCTACGAGCAGTTCTTC	CATSDWDPYEQFF